These 2 T cell receptor beta chains share one sample of origin, sequenced in a study of T-cell memory formation after mild COVID-19 (dated by TCRdb to the early 2020s). Library creation used 5' RACE. TCRdb names Illumina NovaSeq 6000 as the instrument used. TCRdb reprocessing: public reads trimmed at Q25 with fastp, clones called with MiXCR, in-frame beta chains kept. Every entry covers one CDR3 protein and lists the most common genes and DNA from its rows. The sample table lists some 280,000 distinct CDR3 sequences, about a sixth of them with a count of one. The ten largest clones add up to 20% to 25% of the sample. Sequencing was performed on PBMCs or a T cell subset sorted from them (not recorded which). The receptors here all came from a man in his late teens or twenties who had mild COVID-19 (a few samples of this study predate the infection). The sample titles of this study are shuffled in the database, so cell type and time point are left out; the donor was told from shared clones.

V usage is TRBV7-9 and J usage is TRBJ1-5, with D uncertain. This CDR3 is 12 amino acids long. Germline-derived CDR1 and CDR2 are SEHNR and FQNEAQ (reference sequence). V was cut by 3 bases and J by 5 bases, with 5 bases left in between. CDR3 in amino acids: CASSFGYQPQHF. CDR3 nucleotides: TGTGCCAGCAGCTTCGGGTATCAGCCCCAGCATTTT.

This clonotype occurred a few times. One junction end disagrees with the germline gene, perhaps due to a read error. CDR3 DNA: TGCGCCAGCAGCTGGGGGGACTCCGGGACGCACTTC. The encoded protein is CASSWGDSGTHF. The chain is built from TRBV5-1 and TRBJ2-5; D might be TRBD2 (6 bases). The CDR3 sequence is 12 residues long. CDR1 and CDR2 from the germline V gene are SGHRS and YFSETQ.